This is a list of T cell receptor beta chains from one sample in a study of T cell repertoires in aging, cancer and after chemotherapy. MiXCR, run by TCRdb on the multiplex PCR reads, gives a single entry per CDR3 protein. This repertoire shows approximately 20,000 distinct CDR3 sequences, less than 45% found once; its top ten account for 17%. Input material: blood. These receptors all stem from a human donor with a solid tumor. Each CDR3 is given with its conserved first and last residue. The D gene is left open where the match is weak. Some rows have no size entry. The others give once, few or many, or a class for an expanded clone.

size: .; J: TRBJ1-1; D: .; V: TRBV27; CDR3: CASSPPYQGNKVRAFF; DNA: TGTGCCAGCAGTCCCCCCTATCAGGGAAATAAAGTGCGAGCTTTCTTT
size: .; J: TRBJ2-6; D: .; V: TRBV6-5; CDR3: CASSTGLSGDNVLTF; DNA: TGTGCCAGCAGCACAGGGCTGTCTGGGGACAACGTCCTGACTTTC
size: .; J: TRBJ2-3; D: .; V: TRBV6-2/TRBV6-3; CDR3: CASSYWADTQYF; DNA: TGTGCCAGCAGTTACTGGGCGGATACGCAGTATTTT
size: .; J: TRBJ2-3; D: .; V: TRBV12-3/TRBV12-4; CDR3: CASSFLSGSGTDTQYF; DNA: TGTGCCAGCAGTTTTTTGTCGGGATCGGGCACAGATACGCAGTATTTT
size: once; J: TRBJ2-3; D: TRBD2; V: TRBV7-7; CDR3: CASSAERGGPDTQYF; DNA: TGTGCTAGCAGCGCGGAGCGGGGGGGCCCTGATACGCAGTATTTT
size: few; J: TRBJ2-3; D: TRBD2; V: TRBV5-6; CDR3: CASSGLAVSTDTQYF; DNA: TGTGCCAGCAGCGGGCTAGCGGTTAGCACAGATACGCAGTATTTT
size: .; J: TRBJ1-1; D: TRBD1; V: TRBV5-1; CDR3: CASSRENRGNTEAFF; DNA: TGCGCCAGCAGCAGAGAAAACAGGGGAAACACTGAAGCTTTCTTT
size: few; J: TRBJ2-3; D: TRBD2; V: TRBV5-1; CDR3: CASSLRLAGGTSTDTQYF; DNA: TGCGCCAGCAGCTTGAGACTAGCGGGGGGGACTAGCACAGATACGCAGTATTTT
size: .; J: TRBJ2-6; D: TRBD2; V: TRBV20-1; CDR3: CSAVSGVGSGANVLTF; DNA: TGCAGTGCAGTGAGCGGGGTGGGCTCTGGGGCCAACGTCCTGACTTTC
size: .; J: TRBJ2-1; D: .; V: TRBV6-2/TRBV6-3; CDR3: CVSSRGGGLGMTYNEQFF; DNA: TGTGTCAGCTCCCGCGGTGGAGGTCTCGGCATGACCTACAATGAGCAGTTCTTC
size: .; J: TRBJ2-1; D: TRBD2; V: TRBV7-4; CDR3: CASSRLTSGGDNEQFF; DNA: TGTGCCAGCAGCCGCCTTACTAGCGGGGGGGACAATGAGCAGTTCTTC
size: .; J: TRBJ2-1; D: TRBD2; V: TRBV6-1; CDR3: CASSDISGDYNEQFF; DNA: TGTGCCAGCAGTGACATTAGCGGGGACTACAATGAGCAGTTCTTC
size: .; J: TRBJ2-7; D: TRBD2; V: TRBV6-1; CDR3: CASSEARLAGIYEQYF; DNA: TGTGCCAGCAGTGAAGCACGACTAGCGGGGATATACGAGCAGTACTTC
size: medium-sized; J: TRBJ2-2; D: .; V: TRBV19; CDR3: CASNLNTGELFF; DNA: TGTGCCAGTAATCTTAACACCGGGGAGCTGTTTTTT